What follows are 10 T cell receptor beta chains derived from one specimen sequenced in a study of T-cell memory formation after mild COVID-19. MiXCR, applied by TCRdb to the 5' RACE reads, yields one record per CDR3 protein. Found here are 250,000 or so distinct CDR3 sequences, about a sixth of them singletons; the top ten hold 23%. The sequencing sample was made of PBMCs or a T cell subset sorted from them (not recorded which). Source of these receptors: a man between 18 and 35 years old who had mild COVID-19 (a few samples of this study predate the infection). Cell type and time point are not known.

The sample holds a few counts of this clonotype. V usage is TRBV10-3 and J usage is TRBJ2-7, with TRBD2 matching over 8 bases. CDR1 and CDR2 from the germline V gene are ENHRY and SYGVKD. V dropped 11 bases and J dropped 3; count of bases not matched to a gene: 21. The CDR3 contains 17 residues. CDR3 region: CALRSRLAHLRGYEQYV. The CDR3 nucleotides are TGTGCCCTTCGAAGCCGACTAGCGCATCTTAGGGGCTACGAGCAGTACGTC.

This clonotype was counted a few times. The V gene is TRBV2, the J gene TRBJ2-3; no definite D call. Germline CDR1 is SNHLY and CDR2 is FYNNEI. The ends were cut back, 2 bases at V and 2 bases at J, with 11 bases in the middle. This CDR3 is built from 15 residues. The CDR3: CASSEILALTDTQYF. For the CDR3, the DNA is TGTGCCAGCAGTGAAATATTAGCCCTCACAGATACGCAGTATTTT.

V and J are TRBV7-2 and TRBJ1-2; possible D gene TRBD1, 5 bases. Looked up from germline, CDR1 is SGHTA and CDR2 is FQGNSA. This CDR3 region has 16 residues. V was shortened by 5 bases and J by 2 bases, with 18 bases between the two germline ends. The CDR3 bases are TGTGCCAGCAGCCATCCGCGGCGGGGACCCAACTATGGCTACACCTTC. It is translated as CASSHPRRGPNYGYTF.

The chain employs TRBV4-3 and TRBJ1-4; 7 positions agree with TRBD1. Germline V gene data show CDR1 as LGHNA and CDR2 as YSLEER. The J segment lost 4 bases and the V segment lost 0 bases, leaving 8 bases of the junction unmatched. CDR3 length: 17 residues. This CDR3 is CASSQENLRGLNEKLFF. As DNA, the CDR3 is TGCGCCAGCAGCCAAGAGAACTTGAGGGGGCTTAATGAAAAACTGTTTTTT.

The CDR3 nucleotides are TGTGCCAGCAGTTCCGGGACAAAATACGAGCAGTACGTC. Translation: CASSSGTKYEQYV. V usage is TRBV5-6 and J usage is TRBJ2-7; D may be TRBD1 (6 bases). CDR3 length: 13 amino acids. Germline loops: CDR1 SGHDT, CDR2 YYEEEE. V gave up 5 bases and J gave up 4 bases, with 13 bases separating them.

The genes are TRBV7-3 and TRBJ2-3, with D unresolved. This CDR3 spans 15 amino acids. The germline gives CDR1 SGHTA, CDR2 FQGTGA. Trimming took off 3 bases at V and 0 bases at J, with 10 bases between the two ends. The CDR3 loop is CASSLTYTSTDTQYF. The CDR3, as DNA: TGTGCCAGCAGCTTGACGTACACTAGCACAGATACGCAGTATTTT.

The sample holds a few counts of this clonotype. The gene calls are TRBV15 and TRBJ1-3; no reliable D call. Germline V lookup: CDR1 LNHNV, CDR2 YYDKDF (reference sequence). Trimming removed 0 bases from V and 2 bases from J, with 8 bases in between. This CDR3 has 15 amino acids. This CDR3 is CATSRDFGAGNTIYF. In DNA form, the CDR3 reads TGTGCCACCAGCAGAGATTTCGGGGCTGGAAACACCATATATTTT.

CDR3 protein: CASSVALTTGELFF. As DNA, the CDR3 is TGTGCCAGCAGCGTAGCGCTAACAACCGGGGAGCTGTTTTTT. This chain joins TRBV9 and TRBJ2-2; D gene uncertain. Looked up from germline, CDR1 is SGDLS and CDR2 is YYNGEE. The V end lost 0 bases, the J end lost 5 bases, and 8 bases lay between the germline ends. This CDR3 is built from 14 residues.

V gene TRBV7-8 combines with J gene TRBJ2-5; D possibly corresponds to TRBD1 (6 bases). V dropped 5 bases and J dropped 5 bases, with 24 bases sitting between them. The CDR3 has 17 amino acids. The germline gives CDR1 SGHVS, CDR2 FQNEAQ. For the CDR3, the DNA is TGTGCCAGCAGCCTAAGTGCAGGGGCCACATCGTGGGAGACCCAGTACTTC. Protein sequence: CASSLSAGATSWETQYF.

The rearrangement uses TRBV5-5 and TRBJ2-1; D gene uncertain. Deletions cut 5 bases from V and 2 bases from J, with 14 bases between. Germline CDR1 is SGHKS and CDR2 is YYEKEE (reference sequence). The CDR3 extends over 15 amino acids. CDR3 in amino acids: CASRTTIGTYNEQFF. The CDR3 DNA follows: TGTGCCAGCAGGACGACGATAGGAACCTACAATGAGCAGTTCTTC.